This T cell receptor beta chain was found in a study of cytomegalovirus exposure and HLA in healthy donors. Worth noting for this clone: As yet, its antigen is unknown.

The CDR3 covers 13 residues. The V segment lost 4 bases and the J segment 4 bases; nucleotides outside the gene matches: 2. CDR1 is MDHEN, CDR2 SYDVKM, per germline. General observations from the study: Later work associated over 15,000 TCR beta sequences with HLA alleles at 0.05 false discovery rate. Presence/absence analyses supposed approximately even sequencing depth among donors. It was shown in a later analysis that HLA-associated TCR beta chains were more clonally expanded than other, equally common chains.

It was with 60 Vbeta and 13 Jbeta primers that the PCR ran. TCRdb's copy holds only in-frame clones and misses some; the assay was immunoSEQ multiplex PCR. The clone table shows 200,000 to 250,000 clones, with the ten largest holding 0.9% to 1.4%. This sequence joins TRBV28 and TRBJ2-7; TRBD1 agrees at 9 bases. This clonotype was sampled from a girl under 10 years old in good health and CMV-seropositive. The specimen was PBMCs. CDR3 in amino acids: CASSSGTGYEQYF. CDR3 coding DNA: TGTGCCAGCAGTTCCGGGACAGGGTACGAGCAGTACTTC.